This is a list of T cell receptor beta chains from one sample in a study of T cell repertoires in cytomegalovirus infection. From the reads, TCRdb called clonotypes with MiXCR, one entry per CDR3 protein. The sample comprises more than 400,000 distinct CDR3 sequences, more than 25% of which are singletons, and over 10% rests with the top ten. Sample: PBMCs. These receptors were obtained from a human donor in good health (CMV status not recorded). Some clones in this sample may be carry-over from other donors' samples. Each CDR3 is given without its conserved first and last residue. Each record gives: V gene, CDR3 protein.

v_gene: TRBV20-1
CDR3aa: SASPLAGDGETQY

v_gene: TRBV12-3/TRBV12-4
CDR3aa: ASNWGPGELF

v_gene: TRBV12-3/TRBV12-4
CDR3aa: ASSLLDVSGTNEQF

v_gene: TRBV20-1
CDR3aa: SARETQY

v_gene: TRBV7-9
CDR3aa: ASSLFDGNQPQH

v_gene: TRBV20-1
CDR3aa: SAFRHEQF

v_gene: TRBV11-3
CDR3aa: ASSLSPGDTQY

v_gene: TRBV12-3/TRBV12-4
CDR3aa: ASSPPGLAYYNEQF

v_gene: TRBV7-2
CDR3aa: ASSLYEGLSETQY

v_gene: TRBV4-1
CDR3aa: ASSQAGLDTEAF

v_gene: TRBV7-2
CDR3aa: ASSQPQGPSGNTIY

v_gene: TRBV7-2
CDR3aa: ASSWNSGQREEQY

v_gene: TRBV7-3
CDR3aa: ASSPGGSNTEAF

v_gene: TRBV9
CDR3aa: ASSYGLAGSDYEQY

v_gene: TRBV7-7
CDR3aa: ASSLGRGGLETQY

v_gene: TRBV30
CDR3aa: AWSARQEAF

v_gene: TRBV7-2
CDR3aa: ASITEVTGELF

v_gene: TRBV5-5
CDR3aa: ASSLVLSGKGETQY

v_gene: TRBV6-6
CDR3aa: ASSYPGLDQF

v_gene: TRBV7-8
CDR3aa: ASSLVESQPQH

v_gene: TRBV7-6
CDR3aa: ANSLERTGGYEQF

v_gene: TRBV6-1
CDR3aa: ASSRTGTGGTEAF

v_gene: TRBV7-2
CDR3aa: ASSRGQESYEQY

v_gene: TRBV24-1
CDR3aa: ATSDRTGGQETQY

v_gene: TRBV6-5
CDR3aa: ASSWTSGTSFTDTQY

v_gene: TRBV7-2
CDR3aa: ASSQRQGWTEAF

v_gene: TRBV6-6
CDR3aa: ASSPRDWSVDEQF

v_gene: TRBV24-1
CDR3aa: ATGSRVLETQY

v_gene: TRBV6-6
CDR3aa: ASSPWAGRNEQF

v_gene: TRBV7-8
CDR3aa: ASSPTGLYEQY

v_gene: TRBV15
CDR3aa: ATSRDVGQGLVYGYT

v_gene: TRBV7-8
CDR3aa: ASSLELKNIQY

v_gene: TRBV10-3
CDR3aa: AVQVALKNEQF

v_gene: TRBV29-1
CDR3aa: SVPRTGVETQY

v_gene: TRBV6-6
CDR3aa: ASDRSTGLETQY

v_gene: TRBV3-1
CDR3aa: ASRPAGEVSSYEQY

v_gene: TRBV2
CDR3aa: ASSEGGDYEQY

v_gene: TRBV19
CDR3aa: ASSGTASNQPQH

v_gene: TRBV12-3/TRBV12-4
CDR3aa: ASSGTLGYGYT

v_gene: TRBV5-1
CDR3aa: ASSLQGRTYEQY

v_gene: TRBV7-8
CDR3aa: ASSLTSGRDHNEQF

v_gene: TRBV28
CDR3aa: ASDTGAGGYT

v_gene: TRBV20-1
CDR3aa: SARDAGGGNEQY

v_gene: TRBV11-3
CDR3aa: ASSLPLGARDTGANVLT

v_gene: TRBV30
CDR3aa: AWQQGAMSTGELF

v_gene: TRBV27
CDR3aa: ASSFGQVNYNEQF

v_gene: TRBV27
CDR3aa: ASAGASGGTGELF

v_gene: TRBV11-2
CDR3aa: ASSLGLTNYGYT

v_gene: TRBV6-1
CDR3aa: ASSEVGTSGSYEQY

v_gene: TRBV6-1
CDR3aa: ASRDRQGNTQY

v_gene: TRBV15
CDR3aa: ATSRAPAGGFHEQF

v_gene: TRBV7-9
CDR3aa: ASSPTGRGSNQPQH

v_gene: TRBV5-1
CDR3aa: ASTLQGREDEKLF